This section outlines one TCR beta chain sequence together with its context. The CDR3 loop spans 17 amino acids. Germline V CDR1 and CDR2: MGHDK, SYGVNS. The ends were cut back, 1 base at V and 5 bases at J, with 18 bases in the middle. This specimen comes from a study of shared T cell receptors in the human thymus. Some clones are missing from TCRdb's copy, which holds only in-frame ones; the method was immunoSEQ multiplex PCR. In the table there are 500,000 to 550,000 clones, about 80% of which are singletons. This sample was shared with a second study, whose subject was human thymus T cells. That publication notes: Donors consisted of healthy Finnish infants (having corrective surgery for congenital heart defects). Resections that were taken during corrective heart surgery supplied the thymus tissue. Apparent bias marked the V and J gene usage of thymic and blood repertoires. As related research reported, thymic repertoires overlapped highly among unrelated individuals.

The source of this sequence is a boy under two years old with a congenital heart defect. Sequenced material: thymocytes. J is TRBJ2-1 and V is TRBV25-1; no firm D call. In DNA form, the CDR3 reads TGTGCCAGCAGTGAATCAACACACCGCCCGATTGACAATGAGCAGTTCTTC. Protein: CASSESTHRPIDNEQFF.